This T cell receptor beta chain was documented in a study of blood T cell repertoires in COVID-19. Study summary: Sites in the United States, Italy and Spain provided acute and convalescent COVID-19 samples. Sample material is recorded as cDNA or gDNA derived from T cells, B-cell-depleted T cells, or PBMCs.

Authors' data handling: By means of reference gene primer amplification, nucleated cell counts were estimated. Only in-frame clones appear in the TCRdb table, and some are missing; sequencing was by immunoSEQ multiplex PCR. Clonal size and the V and J genes are those of that table, whereas D and trimming came from the DNA. The sample contains tens of thousands of clones, about 86% of which appear only once. Trimming took off 8 bases at V and 3 bases at J, with 9 bases between the two ends. The CDR3 covers 12 residues. Germline V gene lookup returns CDR1 SGHRS and CDR2 YFSETQ. Sequencing input: peripheral blood. The V gene is TRBV5-1, the J gene TRBJ1-5, with D unclear. The sequence was obtained from a human donor in a cohort sampled during active COVID-19. The CDR3 region is CASPRSNQPQHF. The CDR3 DNA reads as TGCGCCAGTCCTAGATCCAATCAGCCCCAGCATTTT.